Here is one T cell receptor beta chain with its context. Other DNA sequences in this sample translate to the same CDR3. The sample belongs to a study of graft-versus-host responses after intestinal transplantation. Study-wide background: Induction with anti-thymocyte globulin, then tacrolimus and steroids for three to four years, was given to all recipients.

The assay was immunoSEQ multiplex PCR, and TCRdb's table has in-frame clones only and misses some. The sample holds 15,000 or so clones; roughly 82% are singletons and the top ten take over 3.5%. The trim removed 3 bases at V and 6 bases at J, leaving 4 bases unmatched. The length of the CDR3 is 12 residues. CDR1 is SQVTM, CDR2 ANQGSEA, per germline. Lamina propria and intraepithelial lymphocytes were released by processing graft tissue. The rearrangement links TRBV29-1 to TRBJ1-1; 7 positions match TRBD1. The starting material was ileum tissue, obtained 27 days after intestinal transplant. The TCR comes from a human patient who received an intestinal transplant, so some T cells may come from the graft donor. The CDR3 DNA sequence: TGCAGCGTTGAGACAGGGCTCTCTGAAGCTTTCTTT. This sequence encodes CSVETGLSEAFF.